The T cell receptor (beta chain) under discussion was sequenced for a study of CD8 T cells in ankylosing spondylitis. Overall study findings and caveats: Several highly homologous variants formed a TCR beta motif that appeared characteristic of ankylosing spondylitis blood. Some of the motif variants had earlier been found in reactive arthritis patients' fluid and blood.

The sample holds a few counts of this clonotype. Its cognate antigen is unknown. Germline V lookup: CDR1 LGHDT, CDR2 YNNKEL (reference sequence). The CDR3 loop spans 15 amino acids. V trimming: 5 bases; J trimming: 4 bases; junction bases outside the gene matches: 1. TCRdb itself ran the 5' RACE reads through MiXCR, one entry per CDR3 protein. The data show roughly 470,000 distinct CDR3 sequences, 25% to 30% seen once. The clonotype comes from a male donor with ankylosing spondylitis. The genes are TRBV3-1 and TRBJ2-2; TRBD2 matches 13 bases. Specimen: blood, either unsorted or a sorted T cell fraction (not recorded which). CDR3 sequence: CASSGLAGATGELFF. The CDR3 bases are TGTGCCAGCAGCGGACTAGCGGGAGCCACCGGGGAGCTGTTTTTT.